The present TCR beta chain was sequenced within a study of OX40 agonist ivuxolimab in advanced cancers. Germline assignment: CDR1 SEHNR and CDR2 FQNEAQ (reference sequence). CDR3 length: 14 amino acids. The ends were cut back, 5 bases at V and 1 base at J, with 12 bases in the middle. The method was immunoSEQ multiplex PCR; TCRdb's version includes in-frame clones alone and lacks a portion of them. This table has 25,000 to 35,000 clones, roughly 87% appearing once. Here the sequenced sample was CD4+ or CD8+ T cells sorted from blood, taken in a trial of the OX40 agonist ivuxolimab. The TCR comes from an adult with an advanced solid tumor such as melanoma, head and neck, liver or kidney cancer. The chain is built from TRBV7-9 and TRBJ2-7; no reliable D call. This CDR3 reads CASSLVEVSYEQYF. CDR3 DNA: TGTGCCAGCAGCCTAGTCGAAGTTTCCTACGAGCAGTACTTC.